This TCR beta chain originates from a study of blood T cells in healthy people across ages. A sample-barcoded 5' primer and a J-beta primer mix were used in a second PCR of roughly 6 to 11 cycles. From the 5' RACE reads, TCRdb called clonotypes with MiXCR, one entry per CDR3 protein. The sample has approximately 290,000 distinct CDR3 sequences; around 29% are singletons. As for this clonotype: The junction and the germline gene differ at one end; a read error may be behind it.

This clonotype originated in a woman aged 70-85 years in good health. The sequenced sample was blood.

CDR3 sequence: CASSEMAGGWETQYF. CDR3 coding DNA: TGTGCCAGCAGTGAAATGGCGGGAGGGTGGGAGACTCAGTACTTC. This chain joins TRBV6-1 and TRBJ2-5, with 9 bases aligning to TRBD2. The germline V gene has CDR1 MNHNS and CDR2 SASEGT. The CDR3 extends over 15 amino acids.